The rows below give T cell receptor beta chains drawn from one sample of a study of blood T cell repertoires in COVID-19. Method: immunoSEQ multiplex PCR; TCRdb's copy keeps in-frame clones and lacks some. The sample shows 35,000 to 45,000 clones, 85% to 95% of them seen only once. Sequenced: peripheral blood. The receptors were gathered from a middle-aged man with COVID-19, enrolled during active disease. Both conserved end residues are part of each CDR3. D genes are given only for firm matches. Where a row states a size, it is once, few, many or the class of an expanded clone; other rows omit it.

DNA: TGTGCCTGGAGTTCCTTACAGGGAACGGATTCACCCCTCCACTTT
CDR3: CAWSSLQGTDSPLHF
D: .
J: TRBJ1-6
size: few
V: TRBV30

DNA: TGTGCCAGCAGCTTAGCAGGGGGCAGTAGAAACACTGAAGCTTTCTTT
CDR3: CASSLAGGSRNTEAFF
D: TRBD1
J: TRBJ1-1
size: .
V: TRBV7-2

DNA: TGTGCCAGCAGCCGGGACAGAGACTACGAGCAGTACTTC
CDR3: CASSRDRDYEQYF
D: TRBD1
J: TRBJ2-7
size: .
V: TRBV3-1/TRBV3-2

DNA: TGTGCCAGCCTTCCAGCGGGAGGGCGGGGGGAGCAGTTCTTC
CDR3: CASLPAGGRGEQFF
D: TRBD2
J: TRBJ2-1
size: .
V: TRBV28

DNA: TGTGCCAGCAGCTCCCGGGACTTTTACAATGAGCAGTTCTTC
CDR3: CASSSRDFYNEQFF
D: .
J: TRBJ2-1
size: .
V: TRBV7-8

DNA: TGTGCCAGCAGTGGGACGGCAGGGGCTGAGCAGTTCTTC
CDR3: CASSGTAGAEQFF
D: .
J: TRBJ2-1
size: .
V: TRBV9

DNA: TGCGCCAGCAGCCAAGTTAGGGGCAGGAATGAAAAACTGTTTTTT
CDR3: CASSQVRGRNEKLFF
D: .
J: TRBJ1-4
size: once
V: TRBV4-1

DNA: TGCAGCGTTGATAGGGGGCGAGGTGAAGCTTTCTTT
CDR3: CSVDRGRGEAFF
D: TRBD1
J: TRBJ1-1
size: .
V: TRBV29-1

DNA: TGTGCAAGTCGCTTAGGTTCTCCGGGACTGCTCTGGGAGCAGTACTTC
CDR3: CASRLGSPGLLWEQYF
D: .
J: TRBJ2-7
size: .
V: TRBV12-2

DNA: TGTGCCAGCAGCACCTGGAACAGGGGTGGTTATGAAAAACTGTTTTTT
CDR3: CASSTWNRGGYEKLFF
D: TRBD1
J: TRBJ1-4
size: .
V: TRBV7-6

DNA: TGTGCCAGCCGCAGGACTAGCGGGAGGGCCGGGGAGCTGTTTTTT
CDR3: CASRRTSGRAGELFF
D: TRBD2
J: TRBJ2-2
size: .
V: TRBV3-1/TRBV3-2

DNA: TGCGCCAGCTCACCAGGACACCCAAACACCATATATTTT
CDR3: CASSPGHPNTIYF
D: .
J: TRBJ1-3
size: .
V: TRBV18

DNA: TGTGCCTGGAGTCGCGGGAGCGCCTACGAGCAGTACTTC
CDR3: CAWSRGSAYEQYF
D: TRBD2
J: TRBJ2-7
size: .
V: TRBV30

DNA: TGTGCCAGCAGTTTAATGGGGGCTCAGCCCCAGCATTTT
CDR3: CASSLMGAQPQHF
D: .
J: TRBJ1-5
size: .
V: TRBV12-3/TRBV12-4

DNA: TGCAGCGTTGAGACGCAGGGCCCAGATACGCAGTATTTT
CDR3: CSVETQGPDTQYF
D: .
J: TRBJ2-3
size: .
V: TRBV29-1

DNA: TGCGCCAGCTTAAGGACAGGGAACACTGAAGCTTTCTTT
CDR3: CASLRTGNTEAFF
D: TRBD1
J: TRBJ1-1
size: .
V: TRBV10-2

DNA: TGTGCCAGCAGCCCGGGAGGGTTCAGGGAAAAAAATGAGCAGTTCTTC
CDR3: CASSPGGFREKNEQFF
D: TRBD2
J: TRBJ2-1
size: once
V: TRBV6-2/TRBV6-3

DNA: TGCGCCAGCAGCCCGTGGTCACGGAGCACAGATACGCAGTATTTT
CDR3: CASSPWSRSTDTQYF
D: .
J: TRBJ2-3
size: .
V: TRBV5-1

DNA: TGTGCCAGCAGCAATGGACGTACAGGGGGCTTTGGCAATCAGCCCCAGCATTTT
CDR3: CASSNGRTGGFGNQPQHF
D: .
J: TRBJ1-5
size: once
V: TRBV21-1

DNA: TGTGCCAGCAGCTCCCAAAATACAGGGGCTAGTGTTGGCTACACCTTC
CDR3: CASSSQNTGASVGYTF
D: TRBD1
J: TRBJ1-2
size: .
V: TRBV7-9

DNA: TGCGCCAGCAGTCAATTTTGGACAGCGAAAGCCAAAAACATTCAGTACTTC
CDR3: CASSQFWTAKAKNIQYF
D: .
J: TRBJ2-4
size: .
V: TRBV23-1

DNA: TGTGCCAGCAGTCGCCGAATCCGGGACAGAGGAAACACCATATATTTT
CDR3: CASSRRIRDRGNTIYF
D: TRBD1
J: TRBJ1-3
size: .
V: TRBV4-2

DNA: TGTGCCAGCAGCTCCCTAGCATCCACTAGCACAGATACGCAGTATTTT
CDR3: CASSSLASTSTDTQYF
D: .
J: TRBJ2-3
size: .
V: TRBV13

DNA: TGCGCCAGCAGCTTACCAGGGAATGCGGCTGAAGCTTTCTTT
CDR3: CASSLPGNAAEAFF
D: .
J: TRBJ1-1
size: .
V: TRBV5-1

DNA: TGTGCCAGCAGGGGCCAGGCACTCAACTTC
CDR3: CASRGQALNF
D: .
J: TRBJ2-7
size: .
V: TRBV27

DNA: TGTGCCAGCAGTCGGACAGGAGTCCTTCAGCCCCAGCATTTT
CDR3: CASSRTGVLQPQHF
D: TRBD1
J: TRBJ1-5
size: .
V: TRBV27

DNA: TGTGCCAGTACCTCTAAGGGACAGGGCGGTCAGCCCCAGCATTTT
CDR3: CASTSKGQGGQPQHF
D: TRBD1
J: TRBJ1-5
size: .
V: TRBV19

DNA: TGTGCCAGCAGCCCTGACAGGGGAATTGATCAGCCCCAGCATTTT
CDR3: CASSPDRGIDQPQHF
D: TRBD1
J: TRBJ1-5
size: .
V: TRBV5-6

DNA: TGTGCCAGCCCTGATGCGGCTAGCGGCTACGAGCAGTACTTC
CDR3: CASPDAASGYEQYF
D: TRBD2
J: TRBJ2-7
size: once
V: TRBV6-5

DNA: TGTGCCAGCAGCGATCCACAGGGGGCAAGTGGCTACACCTTC
CDR3: CASSDPQGASGYTF
D: TRBD1
J: TRBJ1-2
size: once
V: TRBV5-8

DNA: TGCAGCGTTGATACAGGGGCAGTTTTCCAAGAGACCCAGTACTTC
CDR3: CSVDTGAVFQETQYF
D: TRBD1
J: TRBJ2-5
size: .
V: TRBV29-1

DNA: TGTGCCAGCAGTTTGGGTGGGGCTCGCTATGGCTACACCTTC
CDR3: CASSLGGARYGYTF
D: .
J: TRBJ1-2
size: .
V: TRBV27

DNA: TGTGCCATCAGTGAGTCCGACAGGAGCCCTTCCTACGAGCAGTACTTC
CDR3: CAISESDRSPSYEQYF
D: .
J: TRBJ2-7
size: .
V: TRBV10-3

DNA: TGTGCCAGCTCACCCTCCAAGTCCCGGTACAATGAGCAGTTCTTC
CDR3: CASSPSKSRYNEQFF
D: .
J: TRBJ2-1
size: .
V: TRBV18

DNA: TGCAGCGTTGATAGACAGTTTAACACTGAAGCTTTCTTT
CDR3: CSVDRQFNTEAFF
D: .
J: TRBJ1-1
size: .
V: TRBV29-1

DNA: TGTGCCAGCAGCTTGGGCAGGGGCTGGGAGACCCAGTACTTC
CDR3: CASSLGRGWETQYF
D: .
J: TRBJ2-5
size: once
V: TRBV5-8

DNA: TGTGCCAGCAACATACCTAGCGGGAGTAAAGAGACCCAGTACTTC
CDR3: CASNIPSGSKETQYF
D: TRBD2
J: TRBJ2-5
size: .
V: TRBV6-5

DNA: TGTGCCAGTAGCCAAGGACAAAGTAATATCTATGGCTACACCTTC
CDR3: CASSQGQSNIYGYTF
D: .
J: TRBJ1-2
size: .
V: TRBV19

DNA: TGTGCCAGCAGCCAAGCTGCCTGGAACAGGGACAATTCACCCCTCCACTTT
CDR3: CASSQAAWNRDNSPLHF
D: .
J: TRBJ1-6
size: .
V: TRBV4-2

DNA: TGTGCCAGCAGCTTCGGGACAGGAGAGAACACTGAAGCTTTCTTT
CDR3: CASSFGTGENTEAFF
D: TRBD1
J: TRBJ1-1
size: .
V: TRBV11-3

DNA: TGTGCCAGCAGTGAAGTAGTGAATCAGCCCCAGCATTTT
CDR3: CASSEVVNQPQHF
D: .
J: TRBJ1-5
size: .
V: TRBV6-1

DNA: TGTGCTAGTGCCTGGACAGCGAACACTGAAGCTTTCTTT
CDR3: CASAWTANTEAFF
D: .
J: TRBJ1-1
size: .
V: TRBV12-5

DNA: TGCAGCGTTGGCCTTCTAGCGGTGGGAGATACGCAGTATTTT
CDR3: CSVGLLAVGDTQYF
D: TRBD2
J: TRBJ2-3
size: .
V: TRBV29-1

DNA: TGTGCCACCAGCGGAGGACAGGATCCCTACGAGCAGTACTTC
CDR3: CATSGGQDPYEQYF
D: TRBD1
J: TRBJ2-7
size: .
V: TRBV15

DNA: TGCACCAGCCACCTCACGCGGGGTTTAAGCAATCAGCCCCAGCATTTT
CDR3: CTSHLTRGLSNQPQHF
D: .
J: TRBJ1-5
size: few
V: TRBV1

DNA: TGCGCCAGCAGCTTGCCCGGTGTTTGTTGGGGCGCGGATTCCAATCAGCCCCAGCATTTT
CDR3: CASSLPGVCWGADSNQPQHF
D: .
J: TRBJ1-5
size: .
V: TRBV5-1

DNA: TGTGCCATCAGTGAGCCCCACGGCTCTGGGGCCAACGTCCTGACTTTC
CDR3: CAISEPHGSGANVLTF
D: .
J: TRBJ2-6
size: .
V: TRBV10-3

DNA: TGTGCCAGCAGCCCACCTGACAGGGCCGTTTTTGAAGCTTTCTTT
CDR3: CASSPPDRAVFEAFF
D: TRBD1
J: TRBJ1-1
size: .
V: TRBV7-2

DNA: TGTGCCAGCAGCTTCGCCAGGAACACTGAAGCTTTCTTT
CDR3: CASSFARNTEAFF
D: .
J: TRBJ1-1
size: once
V: TRBV7-2

DNA: TGCGCCAGCAGCGCCAGACTAGAGGAGACCCAGTACTTC
CDR3: CASSARLEETQYF
D: .
J: TRBJ2-5
size: .
V: TRBV4-1

DNA: TGTGCCAGCAGTTATATCAGGGGCGCTGAAGCTTTCTTT
CDR3: CASSYIRGAEAFF
D: .
J: TRBJ1-1
size: .
V: TRBV6-2/TRBV6-3

DNA: TGTGCCAGTAGGATAGTGGGCGAGGAGACCCAGTACTTC
CDR3: CASRIVGEETQYF
D: .
J: TRBJ2-5
size: .
V: TRBV19

DNA: TGTGCCAGCAGTGCTGACAGGTTTCAAGAGACCCAGTACTTC
CDR3: CASSADRFQETQYF
D: .
J: TRBJ2-5
size: .
V: TRBV2

DNA: TGTGCCTGGAGTCCGGGGGACCCCTACGAGCAGTACTTC
CDR3: CAWSPGDPYEQYF
D: .
J: TRBJ2-7
size: .
V: TRBV30

DNA: TGTGCCAGCAGCAAAAGGGGACTAGCGGGAGGGCCAGACACCGGGGAGCTGTTTTTT
CDR3: CASSKRGLAGGPDTGELFF
D: .
J: TRBJ2-2
size: .
V: TRBV21-1